The sequence of this T cell receptor beta chain was determined in a study of shared clonotypes between healthy human individuals. In replicate PCRs of sorted subsets, about 190 ng DNA, about 30,000 T cell genomes, was used. The method was immunoSEQ multiplex PCR; TCRdb's version includes in-frame clones alone and lacks a portion of them. The data show about 2.4 million clones, with approximately 92% seen just once and under 0.15% held by the top ten. The V end was cut by 1 base, the J end by 3 bases, with 10 bases between. CDR3 length equals 15 residues. Germline CDR1 reads SGHRS; CDR2 reads YFSETQ. The sample taken for sequencing was naive CD4+ T cells sorted from blood. Sample subset: CD45RA+ positively selected. The source of this sequence is a man younger than 35 in good health. The chain combines TRBV5-1 with TRBJ2-2; D is ambiguous. The CDR3 nucleotides are TGCGCCAGCAGCTTGCGCCTAGGTGACACCGGGGAGCTGTTTTTT. Amino acids: CASSLRLGDTGELFF.